Below are 31 T cell receptor beta chains sequenced from a single sample in a study of T-cell memory formation after mild COVID-19. Via MiXCR, TCRdb re-called the 5' RACE reads, giving one row per CDR3 protein. The sample includes 410,000 or so distinct CDR3 sequences, around 22% seen only once; the top ten take over 10%. The sequencing sample was made of PBMCs or a T cell subset sorted from them (not recorded which). The source is an adult woman who had mild COVID-19 (a few samples of this study predate the infection). Cell type and time point are not known.

This sequence joins TRBV21-1 and TRBJ2-5. TRBV21-1 constitutes a pseudogene. The CDR3 extends over 16 amino acids. In DNA, the CDR3 is TGTGCCAGCAGCAAAGTCTCAGGCAGGTACCAAGAGACCCAGTACTTC. Translated, it gives CASSKVSGRYQETQYF.

This clonotype was found a few times. V gene TRBV12-3 or TRBV12-4 combines with J gene TRBJ2-7; D unclear. The CDR3 runs 13 residues. V was clipped by 2 bases and J by 6 bases, with 11 bases between them. The CDR3: CASSLPPQVEQYF. In nucleotides, the CDR3 is TGTGCCAGCAGTTTACCGCCCCAGGTCGAGCAGTACTTC.

This chain links TRBV6-2 or TRBV6-3 with TRBJ2-3, with D perhaps TRBD1 or TRBD2 (5 bases each). Germline CDR1 is MNHEY and CDR2 is SVGEGT. This CDR3 comprises 15 residues. Between the trimmed V and J ends, which lost 6 bases and 2 bases, there was a span of 15 bases. CDR3 in amino acids: CASSRIRDPTDTQYF. The CDR3 coding sequence is TGTGCCAGCAGCCGGATAAGGGACCCCACAGATACGCAGTATTTT.

This clonotype showed up just a few times. The gene calls are TRBV4-3 and TRBJ2-3; a weak D match, TRBD2 (6 bases). The CDR3 runs 16 residues. Looked up from germline, CDR1 is LGHNA and CDR2 is YSLEER. Trimming pared 0 bases from V and 5 bases from J, leaving 15 bases between. CDR3: CASSQEYSLGGDTQYF. In DNA form, the CDR3 reads TGCGCCAGCAGCCAAGAGTATAGCCTGGGAGGAGATACGCAGTATTTT.

This clonotype turned up a few times. The chain uses TRBV7-6 and TRBJ1-3; 10 bases fit TRBD1. Germline assignment: CDR1 SGHVS and CDR2 FNYEAQ. The V segment lost 4 bases and the J segment 6 bases; nucleotides outside the gene matches: 3. This CDR3 is 14 amino acids long. CDR3 DNA: TGTGCCAGCAGCTCCGGACAGGGGGAAAACACCATATATTTT. It codes for CASSSGQGENTIYF.

The chain has TRBV7-8 and TRBJ1-5, with TRBD1 identical over 9 bases. The V gene's germline CDR1 is SGHVS and CDR2 FQNEAQ. This CDR3 contains 17 residues. V shed 4 bases, J shed 1 base, and the junction held 8 bases outside the gene matches. The CDR3 DNA sequence: TGTGCCAGCAGCTCGTACAGGGGGCGGCAGAGCAATCAGCCCCAGCATTTT. This codes for CASSSYRGRQSNQPQHF.

This clonotype has a handful of counts. V gene TRBV24-1 combines with J gene TRBJ2-3; D gene uncertain. Deletions cut 7 bases from V and 6 bases from J, with 22 bases between. This CDR3 is built from 16 residues. From germline, CDR1 is KGHDR and CDR2 SFDVKD. The CDR3 is CATSPWTPHETDTQYF. The CDR3, as DNA: TGTGCCACCAGCCCATGGACCCCACACGAGACGGATACGCAGTATTTT.

The chain employs TRBV3-1 and TRBJ2-2; possible D gene TRBD2, 6 bases. The CDR3 spans 15 residues. Trimming cost V 0 bases and J 7 bases, with 12 bases left between them. Germline V gives CDR1 LGHDT, CDR2 YNNKEL (reference sequence). In DNA form, the CDR3 reads TGTGCCAGCAGCCAAGATATGGGGGAGGACGGGGAGCTGTTTTTT. This encodes CASSQDMGEDGELFF.

A few counts support this clonotype. The chain recombines TRBV6-1 with TRBJ2-1; no firm D call. Trimming shortened V by 6 bases and J by 0 bases, and 12 bases separated the two germline ends. The CDR3 consists of 15 residues. The germline gives CDR1 MNHNS, CDR2 SASEGT. The CDR3, as DNA: TGTGCCAGCAGAGAAACCCCTTTCTCCTACAATGAGCAGTTCTTC. This sequence encodes CASRETPFSYNEQFF.

V gene TRBV20-1 combines with J gene TRBJ2-1, with D possibly matching TRBD1 (5 bases). The CDR3 covers 11 residues. Germline-derived CDR1 and CDR2 are DFQATT and SNEGSKA (reference sequence). V lost 4 bases and J lost 4, with 5 bases in between. CDR3 loop: CSATGYNEQFF. The CDR3, as DNA: TGCAGTGCTACAGGGTACAATGAGCAGTTCTTC.

This clonotype was detected only a few times. The J gene is TRBJ1-1, the V gene TRBV7-2; no reliable D call. Trimming removed 6 bases from V and 5 bases from J, with 10 bases in between. The germline V gene encodes CDR1 SGHTA and CDR2 FQGNSA. CDR3 length: 12 residues. The CDR3 loop reads CASSPGRTEAFF. The CDR3 region has the DNA TGTGCCAGCAGTCCCGGGAGGACTGAAGCTTTCTTT.

The chain combines TRBV3-1 with TRBJ1-4; 8 bases match TRBD1. The V gene's germline CDR1 is LGHDT and CDR2 YNNKEL (reference sequence). V lost 4 bases, J lost 8 bases, and 6 bases stayed unmatched. The CDR3 has 14 amino acids. Here the CDR3 reads CASSLTGVGEKLFF. DNA of the CDR3: TGTGCCAGCAGCCTGACAGGGGTTGGAGAAAAACTGTTTTTT.

The rearrangement joins TRBV20-1 to TRBJ2-3, with 8 nucleotides matching TRBD2. Germline CDR1 DFQATT, CDR2 SNEGSKA (reference sequence). The junction had 13 bases not matched to a gene; V was cut back by 6 bases and J by 2 bases. The CDR3 is 16 amino acids. CDR3 bases: TGCAGTGCCCCGGGTTGGGCGGGAGGAGACACAGATACGCAGTATTTT. It specifies CSAPGWAGGDTDTQYF.

The rearrangement links TRBV27 to TRBJ1-2; 9 bases agree with TRBD1. This CDR3 region has 16 residues. Trimming took 4 bases from V and 2 from J; bases not matched to a gene: 8. The germline V gene encodes CDR1 MNHEY and CDR2 SMNVEV (reference sequence). In DNA form, the CDR3 reads TGTGCCAGCAGTTCATACAGGGGGCGAAGGAACTATGGCTACACCTTC. Protein sequence: CASSSYRGRRNYGYTF.

The chain has TRBV24-1 and TRBJ2-1; tentative D call: TRBD2 (6 bases). Trimming pared 5 bases from V and 7 bases from J, leaving 11 bases between. The CDR3 spans 13 residues. The germline V gene encodes CDR1 KGHDR and CDR2 SFDVKD. The DNA of the CDR3 is TGTGCCACCAGTGTTGACGGGGGAAATGAGCAGTTCTTC. It codes for CATSVDGGNEQFF.

This clonotype was seen a few times. The V gene is TRBV27, the J gene TRBJ2-3, with 7 nucleotides matching TRBD2. This CDR3 comprises 13 residues. J gave up 3 bases and V 4 bases, and 1 base lay outside the gene matches. Germline V lookup: CDR1 MNHEY, CDR2 SMNVEV (reference sequence). CDR3 loop: CASSYGGTDTQYF. The CDR3 DNA follows: TGTGCCAGCAGTTACGGGGGGACAGATACGCAGTATTTT.

V gene TRBV5-1 combines with J gene TRBJ1-2, with D maybe TRBD1 (5 bases). Looked up from germline, CDR1 is SGHRS and CDR2 is YFSETQ. There are 14 residues in the CDR3. With 5 bases removed from V and 1 base from J, the gap between germline ends came to 12 bases. CDR3 nucleotides: TGCGCCAGCAGTTACCGGGACGGTAACTATGGCTACACCTTC. This translates into CASSYRDGNYGYTF.

The chain recombines TRBV9 with TRBJ2-7; TRBD1 or TRBD2 may be the D gene (5 bases each). Trimming shortened V by 0 bases and J by 2 bases, and 12 bases separated the two germline ends. This CDR3 has 15 amino acids. Germline V CDR1 and CDR2: SGDLS, YYNGEE. The chain's CDR3 is CASSVGGVRAYEQYF. CDR3 sequence (DNA): TGTGCCAGCAGCGTAGGAGGGGTTCGGGCCTACGAGCAGTACTTC. Combining the CDR3 with reference TRBV9 and TRBJ2-7 gives the whole variable domain DSGVTQTPKHLITATGQRVTLRCSPRSGDLSVYWYQQSLDQGLQFLIQYYNGEERAKGNILERFSAQQFPDLHSELNLSSLELGDSALYFCASSVGGVRAYEQYFGPGTRLTVT.

This clonotype was seen more than once but under ten times. The chain has TRBV20-1 and TRBJ2-2; the D gene is possibly TRBD2 (6 bases). Per germline, CDR1 DFQATT and CDR2 SNEGSKA (reference sequence). Trimming shortened V by 3 bases and J by 4 bases, and 9 bases separated the two germline ends. The CDR3 loop spans 13 amino acids. CDR3 DNA sequence: TGCAGTGCTAGGCTCGGGGGCACCGGGGAGCTGTTTTTT. It translates to CSARLGGTGELFF.

The V call is TRBV7-8, the J call TRBJ2-1; D tentatively fits TRBD1 or TRBD2 (7 bases each). The V end was cut by 5 bases, the J end by 5 bases, with 16 bases between. The CDR3 has 15 amino acids. Germline values: CDR1 SGHVS, CDR2 FQNEAQ. For the CDR3, the DNA is TGTGCCAGCAGCCAGGGGGGGGAATCTAACAATGAGCAGTTCTTC. Amino acid sequence: CASSQGGESNNEQFF.

This sequence joins TRBV5-6 and TRBJ1-2, with TRBD1 matching 11 bases. CDR3 length equals 15 residues. J gave up 5 bases and V 4 bases, and 7 bases lay outside the gene matches. CDR1 is SGHDT, CDR2 YYEEEE, per germline. CDR3 DNA sequence: TGTGCCAGCAGCCCCCGGGACAGGGGGTTGTATGGCTACACCTTC. As protein: CASSPRDRGLYGYTF.

This clonotype turned up a few times. The chain couples TRBV28 to TRBJ2-7, with D perhaps TRBD2 (5 bases). Germline V gene lookup returns CDR1 MDHEN and CDR2 SYDVKM. This CDR3 contains 14 residues. The ends were cut back, 3 bases at V and 3 bases at J, with 12 bases in the middle. The CDR3 loop is CASSFEGSVYEQYF. CDR3 nucleotide sequence: TGTGCCAGCAGTTTTGAGGGTAGTGTCTACGAGCAGTACTTC.

This clonotype appeared a few times. This chain connects TRBV5-1 to TRBJ2-2; D is ambiguous. Germline CDR1 reads SGHRS; CDR2 reads YFSETQ. Trimming removed 4 bases at V and 6 bases at J, with 16 bases between. The CDR3 covers 15 residues. CDR3 sequence reads: CASSARPLDAGELFF. The CDR3 region has the DNA TGCGCCAGCAGCGCGAGGCCCCTAGACGCCGGGGAGCTGTTTTTT.

In the case of this clonotype: A read error may be the cause here, since a much bigger clone is one base away. The chain combines TRBV9 with TRBJ1-3, with D unclear. V was shortened by 0 bases and J by 0 bases, with 7 bases between the two germline ends. The CDR3 has 15 amino acids. Germline CDR1 is SGDLS and CDR2 is YYNGEE. The CDR3 DNA sequence: TGTGCCAGCAGCGTAGACGGAAGCTCTGGAAACACCATATATTTT. It translates to CASSVDGSSGNTIYF.

This sequence joins TRBV7-9 and TRBJ2-1; no definite D call. The germline CDR1 and CDR2 sequences are SEHNR and FQNEAQ (reference sequence). The CDR3 runs to 15 residues. V was clipped by 5 bases and J by 2 bases, with 13 bases between them. The CDR3 reads CASSTSVGPYNEQFF. The CDR3 DNA reads as TGTGCCAGCAGCACCTCTGTAGGACCCTACAATGAGCAGTTCTTC.

This clonotype turned up a few times. The V gene is TRBV24-1, the J gene TRBJ2-7; D remains unclear. The CDR3 length is 12 residues. V lost 5 bases and J lost 4, with 8 bases in between. The germline V gene has CDR1 KGHDR and CDR2 SFDVKD. The CDR3 DNA sequence: TGTGCCACCAGTGCCTCCGGGTACGAGCAGTACTTC. Protein: CATSASGYEQYF.

This clonotype was counted between two and nine times. J is TRBJ2-3 and V is TRBV5-1; 13 bases agree with TRBD2. V shed 2 bases and J 2 bases; nucleotides not matched to a gene: 5. Germline CDR1 SGHRS, CDR2 YFSETQ. CDR3 size: 17 residues. This chain's CDR3 is CASSLATSGGATDTQYF. The DNA of the CDR3 is TGCGCCAGCAGCTTAGCTACTAGCGGGGGGGCCACAGATACGCAGTATTTT.

This rearrangement joins TRBV12-3 or TRBV12-4 to TRBJ2-7; TRBD2 matches 9 bases. CDR3 length equals 15 residues. Trimming removed 6 bases from V and 0 bases from J; junction bases left unmatched: 6. For the CDR3, the DNA is TGTGCCAGCAGCGGTAGCGGGGGTGTCTCCTACGAGCAGTACTTC. This sequence encodes CASSGSGGVSYEQYF.

The genes are TRBV2 and TRBJ2-5; 8 nucleotides line up with TRBD1. Germline CDR1 and CDR2: SNHLY and FYNNEI. This CDR3 comprises 13 residues. With 10 bases clipped from V and 5 bases from J, the junction kept 9 bases outside the gene matches. The CDR3: CATRDRGQETQYF. The CDR3 nucleotides read TGTGCCACCAGAGACAGGGGTCAGGAGACCCAGTACTTC.

The chain employs TRBV4-2 and TRBJ2-2; maybe TRBD2 (6 bases). The CDR3 has 15 residues. V lost 3 bases, J lost 4 bases, and 12 bases lay in between. CDR1 is LGHNA, CDR2 YNFKEQ, per germline. The CDR3 coding sequence is TGTGCCAGCAGCCAGGAGGGTCCGAGCACCGGGGAGCTGTTTTTT. Protein: CASSQEGPSTGELFF.

This clonotype showed up just a few times. V and J are TRBV20-1 and TRBJ1-1, with D unresolved. There are 11 residues in the CDR3. The germline V and J ends were trimmed by 7 bases and 7 bases, with 13 bases remaining between them. From germline, CDR1 is DFQATT and CDR2 SNEGSKA (reference sequence). The CDR3 protein is CSVPLSVEAFF. CDR3 sequence (DNA): TGCAGTGTCCCTCTGAGTGTTGAAGCTTTCTTT.